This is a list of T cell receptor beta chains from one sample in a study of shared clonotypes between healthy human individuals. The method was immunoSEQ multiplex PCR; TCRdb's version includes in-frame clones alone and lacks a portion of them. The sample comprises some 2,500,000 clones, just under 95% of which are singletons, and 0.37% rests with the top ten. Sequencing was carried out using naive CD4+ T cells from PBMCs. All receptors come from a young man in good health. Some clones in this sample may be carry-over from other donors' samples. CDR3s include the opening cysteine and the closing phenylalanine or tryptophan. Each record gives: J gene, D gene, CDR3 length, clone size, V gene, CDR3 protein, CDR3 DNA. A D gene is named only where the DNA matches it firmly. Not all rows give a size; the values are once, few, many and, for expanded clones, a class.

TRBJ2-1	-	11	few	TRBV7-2	CASSLGVAEVF	TGTGCCAGCAGCTTAGGTGTAGCTGAGGTCTTC
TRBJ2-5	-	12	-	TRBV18	CASSPDLETQYF	TGTGCCAGCTCCCCGGACCTAGAGACCCAGTACTTC
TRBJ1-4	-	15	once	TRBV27	CASSLHLTTNEKLFF	TGTGCCAGCAGTTTACACCTAACAACTAATGAAAAACTGTTTTTT
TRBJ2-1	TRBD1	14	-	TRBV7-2	CASSTDRVGGEQFF	TGTGCCAGCAGCACGGACAGGGTAGGGGGTGAGCAGTTCTTC
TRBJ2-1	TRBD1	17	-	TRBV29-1	CSGRGTGNTYSYNEQFF	TGCAGCGGGCGGGGGACAGGGAACACCTACTCCTACAATGAGCAGTTCTTC
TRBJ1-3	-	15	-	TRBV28	CASSYHRSSGNTIYF	TGTGCCAGCAGTTACCATCGGAGCTCTGGAAACACCATATATTTT
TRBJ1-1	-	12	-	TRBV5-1	CASSLGRAEAFF	TGCGCCAGCAGCTTGGGTCGGGCTGAAGCTTTCTTT
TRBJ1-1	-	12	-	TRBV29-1	CSVRRLNTEAFF	TGCAGCGTTCGGCGGTTGAACACTGAAGCTTTCTTT
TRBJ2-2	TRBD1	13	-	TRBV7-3	CASSSQGAGELFF	TGTGCCAGCAGCTCCCAGGGGGCCGGGGAGCTGTTTTTT
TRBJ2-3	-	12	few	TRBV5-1	CASSLDTDTQYF	TGCGCCAGCAGCTTAGACACAGATACGCAGTATTTT
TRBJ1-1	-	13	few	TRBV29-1	CSVRGRLNTEAFF	TGCAGCGTTCGGGGGAGGTTGAACACTGAAGCTTTCTTT
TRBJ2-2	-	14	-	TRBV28	CASTSGQWGGELFF	TGTGCCAGCACCTCCGGACAATGGGGCGGGGAGCTGTTTTTT
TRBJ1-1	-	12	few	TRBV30	CAWSVRNTEAFF	TGTGCCTGGAGTGTACGAAACACTGAAGCTTTCTTT
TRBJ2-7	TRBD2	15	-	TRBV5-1	CASSRGLAGRYEQYF	TGCGCCAGCAGCCGGGGACTAGCGGGACGCTACGAGCAGTACTTC
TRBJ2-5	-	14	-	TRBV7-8	CASSLGIPPETQYF	TGTGCCAGCAGCTTAGGGATCCCCCCGGAGACCCAGTACTTC
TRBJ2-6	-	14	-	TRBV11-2	CASRPLSGANVLTF	TGTGCCAGCAGGCCACTCTCTGGGGCCAACGTCCTGACTTTC
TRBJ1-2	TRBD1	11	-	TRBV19	CASNGQDGYTF	TGTGCCAGTAATGGACAGGATGGCTACACCTTC
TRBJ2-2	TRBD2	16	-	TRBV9	CASSVVMGGDTGELFF	TGTGCCAGCAGCGTAGTGATGGGAGGGGACACCGGGGAGCTGTTTTTT
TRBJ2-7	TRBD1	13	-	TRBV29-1	CSVEGTGGYEQYF	TGCAGCGTTGAAGGGACAGGGGGCTACGAGCAGTACTTC
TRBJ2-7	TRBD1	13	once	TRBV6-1	CASGETGAYEQYF	TGTGCCAGCGGCGAGACAGGGGCCTACGAGCAGTACTTC
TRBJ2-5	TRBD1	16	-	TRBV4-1	CASSLTSGTGGETQYF	TGCGCCAGCAGCCTTACCTCCGGGACAGGGGGGGAGACCCAGTACTTC
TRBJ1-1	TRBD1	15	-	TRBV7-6	CASSLDVGQGMLTFF	TGTGCCAGCAGCTTAGATGTGGGACAGGGAATGTTGACTTTCTTT
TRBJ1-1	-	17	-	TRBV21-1	CASSKGLGQGLNTEAFF	TGTGCCAGCAGCAAAGGGCTGGGACAGGGGTTGAACACTGAAGCTTTCTTT
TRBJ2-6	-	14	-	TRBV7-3	CASSSTGGANVLTF	TGTGCCAGCAGTTCAACGGGCGGGGCCAACGTCCTGACTTTC
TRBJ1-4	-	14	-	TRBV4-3	CASSQIPTNEKLFF	TGCGCCAGCAGCCAAATCCCGACTAATGAAAAACTGTTTTTT
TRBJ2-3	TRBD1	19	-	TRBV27	CASSLISPTTGGSTDTQYF	TGTGCCAGCAGTCTCATATCCCCCACGACAGGGGGGAGCACAGATACGCAGTATTTT
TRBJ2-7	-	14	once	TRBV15	CATGPRTTHYEQYF	TGTGCCACCGGTCCGCGGACCACACACTACGAGCAGTACTTC
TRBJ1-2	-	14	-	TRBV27	CASSLPQEAYGYTF	TGTGCCAGCAGTTTACCCCAGGAGGCCTATGGCTACACCTTC
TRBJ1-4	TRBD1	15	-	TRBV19	CASSIVGTENEKLFF	TGTGCCAGTAGTATTGTCGGGACAGAAAATGAAAAACTGTTTTTT
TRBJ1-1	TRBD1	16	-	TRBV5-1	CASSAGQGAVHTEAFF	TGCGCCAGCAGCGCGGGACAGGGGGCCGTACACACTGAAGCTTTCTTT
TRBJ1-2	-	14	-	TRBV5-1	CASSRDARAGGYTF	TGCGCCAGCAGCCGGGATGCAAGGGCAGGTGGCTACACCTTC
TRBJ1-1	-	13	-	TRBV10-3	CAISVRGNTEAFF	TGTGCCATCAGTGTTCGGGGGAACACTGAAGCTTTCTTT
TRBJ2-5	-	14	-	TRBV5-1	CASSLEVAGETQYF	TGCGCCAGCAGCCTGGAGGTCGCGGGGGAGACCCAGTACTTC
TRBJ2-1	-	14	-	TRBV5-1	CASSLGSDYNEQFF	TGCGCCAGCAGCTTGGGGTCAGACTACAATGAGCAGTTCTTC
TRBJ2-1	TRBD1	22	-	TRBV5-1	CASSLPLKLGQGALAGTNEQFF	TGCGCCAGCAGCTTGCCTCTTAAGCTTGGACAGGGGGCCCTAGCGGGAACCAATGAGCAGTTCTTC
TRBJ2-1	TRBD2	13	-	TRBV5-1	CASSSGGTSWQFF	TGCGCCAGCAGCTCGGGTGGGACTAGCTGGCAGTTCTTC
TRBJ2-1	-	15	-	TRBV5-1	CASSLQGTVYNEQFF	TGCGCCAGCAGCTTGCAAGGGACTGTGTACAATGAGCAGTTCTTC
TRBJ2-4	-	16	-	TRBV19	CASSIDRGYDKNIQYF	TGTGCCAGTAGTATAGATAGGGGGTACGACAAAAACATTCAGTACTTC
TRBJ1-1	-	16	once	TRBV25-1	CASSGSPGTMNTEAFF	TGTGCCAGCAGTGGCTCGCCGGGGACAATGAACACTGAAGCTTTCTTT
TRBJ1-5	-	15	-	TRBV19	CASSNLFRDQRPQHF	TGTGCCAGTAGTAACTTATTCCGGGACCAGCGGCCCCAGCATTTT
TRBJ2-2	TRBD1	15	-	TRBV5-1	CASTTGGNRPGELFF	TGCGCCAGCACGACAGGGGGCAATCGACCCGGGGAGCTGTTTTTT
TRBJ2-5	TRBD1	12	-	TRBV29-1	CSADRGKETQYF	TGCAGCGCAGACAGGGGGAAGGAGACCCAGTACTTC
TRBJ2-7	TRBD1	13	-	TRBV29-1	CSVLGQGEREQYF	TGCAGCGTACTGGGACAGGGAGAAAGAGAGCAGTACTTC
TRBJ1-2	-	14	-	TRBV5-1	CASSYDSQNYGYTF	TGCGCCAGCAGCTACGACAGCCAGAACTATGGCTACACCTTC
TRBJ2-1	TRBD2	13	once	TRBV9	CASSTGLANEQFF	TGTGCCAGCAGCACGGGACTAGCGAATGAGCAGTTCTTC
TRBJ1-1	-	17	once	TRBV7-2	CASSLQGYQEMNTEAFF	TGTGCCAGCAGCTTACAGGGATACCAAGAGATGAACACTGAAGCTTTCTTT
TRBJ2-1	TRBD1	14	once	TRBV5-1	CASSPGTGGNEQFF	TGCGCCAGCAGCCCGGGGACAGGGGGCAATGAGCAGTTCTTC
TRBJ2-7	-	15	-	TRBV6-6	CASSHRRAIGYEQYF	TGTGCCAGCAGTCATAGACGGGCTATCGGTTACGAGCAGTACTTC
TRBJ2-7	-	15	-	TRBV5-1	CASSLFTGHSYEQYF	TGCGCCAGCAGCTTGTTTACAGGCCACTCCTACGAGCAGTACTTC
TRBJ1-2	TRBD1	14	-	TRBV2	CASDADRGRGGYTF	TGTGCCAGCGACGCCGACAGGGGGCGGGGGGGCTACACCTTC
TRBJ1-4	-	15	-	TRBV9	CASSLSTGLNEKLFF	TGTGCCAGCAGCTTATCGACAGGCCTGAATGAAAAACTGTTTTTT
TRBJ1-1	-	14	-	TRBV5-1	CASSFDSMNTEAFF	TGCGCCAGCAGCTTCGACAGTATGAACACTGAAGCTTTCTTT
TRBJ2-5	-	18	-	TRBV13	CASSSGAYRRDPMETQYF	TGTGCCAGCAGCTCGGGGGCATATCGAAGGGACCCTATGGAGACCCAGTACTTC
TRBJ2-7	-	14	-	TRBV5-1	CASSLVGAQREQYF	TGCGCCAGCAGCTTGGTAGGGGCACAAAGGGAGCAGTACTTC
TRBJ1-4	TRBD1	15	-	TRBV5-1	CASSLSTGGREKLFF	TGCGCCAGCAGCTTGTCGACAGGGGGCCGTGAAAAACTGTTTTTT